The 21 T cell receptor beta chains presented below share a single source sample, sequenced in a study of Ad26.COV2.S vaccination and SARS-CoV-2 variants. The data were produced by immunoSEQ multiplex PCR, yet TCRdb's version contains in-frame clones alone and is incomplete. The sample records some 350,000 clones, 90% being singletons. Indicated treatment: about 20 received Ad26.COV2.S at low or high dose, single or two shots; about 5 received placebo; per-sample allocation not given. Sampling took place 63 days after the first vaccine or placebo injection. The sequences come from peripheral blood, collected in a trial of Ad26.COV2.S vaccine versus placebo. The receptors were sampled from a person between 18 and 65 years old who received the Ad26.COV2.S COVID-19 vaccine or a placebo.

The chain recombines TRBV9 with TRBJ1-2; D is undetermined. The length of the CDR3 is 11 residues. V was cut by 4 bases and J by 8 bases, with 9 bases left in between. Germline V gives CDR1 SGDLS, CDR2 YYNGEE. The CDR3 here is CASSTPSGYTF. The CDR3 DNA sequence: TGTGCCAGCAGCACACCTAGCGGCTACACCTTC.

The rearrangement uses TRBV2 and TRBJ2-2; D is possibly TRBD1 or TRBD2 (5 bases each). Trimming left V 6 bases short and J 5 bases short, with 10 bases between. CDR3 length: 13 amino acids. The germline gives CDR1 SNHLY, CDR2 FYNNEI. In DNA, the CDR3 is TGTGCCAGCAGCGTGGGACCTACCGGGGAGCTGTTTTTT. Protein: CASSVGPTGELFF.

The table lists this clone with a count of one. This chain's CDR3 is CASSLGRGLKNTEAFF. The CDR3 DNA reads TGCGCCAGCAGCTTGGGTCGGGGGTTGAAAAACACTGAAGCTTTCTTT. The gene calls are TRBV5-1 and TRBJ1-1, with D tentatively TRBD1 (5 bases). The CDR3 contains 16 residues. Germline lookup yields CDR1 SGHRS and CDR2 YFSETQ. V gave up 0 bases and J gave up 2 bases, with 14 bases separating them.

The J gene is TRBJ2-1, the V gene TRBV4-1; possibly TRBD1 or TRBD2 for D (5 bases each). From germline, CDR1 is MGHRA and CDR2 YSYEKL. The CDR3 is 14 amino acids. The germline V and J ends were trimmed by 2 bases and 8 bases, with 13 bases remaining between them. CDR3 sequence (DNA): TGCGCCAGCAGCCAATACCGAGGGGTCTATGAGCAGTTCTTC. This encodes CASSQYRGVYEQFF.

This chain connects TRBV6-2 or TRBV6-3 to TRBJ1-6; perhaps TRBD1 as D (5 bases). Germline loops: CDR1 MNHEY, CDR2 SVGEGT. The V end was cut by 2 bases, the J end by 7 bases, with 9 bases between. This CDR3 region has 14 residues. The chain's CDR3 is CASSYLGRNSPLHF. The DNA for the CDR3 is TGTGCCAGCAGTTACCTGGGACGGAATTCACCCCTCCACTTT.

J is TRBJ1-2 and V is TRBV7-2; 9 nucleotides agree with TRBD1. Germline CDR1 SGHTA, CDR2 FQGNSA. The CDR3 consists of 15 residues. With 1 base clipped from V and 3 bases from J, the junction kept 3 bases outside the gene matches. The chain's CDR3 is CASSLGTGAYYGYTF. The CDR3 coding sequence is TGTGCCAGCAGCTTAGGGACAGGGGCGTACTATGGCTACACCTTC.

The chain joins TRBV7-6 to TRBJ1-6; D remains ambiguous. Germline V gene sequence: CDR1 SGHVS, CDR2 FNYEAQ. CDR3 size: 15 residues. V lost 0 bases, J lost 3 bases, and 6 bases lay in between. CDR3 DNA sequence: TGTGCCAGCAGCTTAGCCAACAGCTATAATTCACCCCTCCACTTT. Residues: CASSLANSYNSPLHF.

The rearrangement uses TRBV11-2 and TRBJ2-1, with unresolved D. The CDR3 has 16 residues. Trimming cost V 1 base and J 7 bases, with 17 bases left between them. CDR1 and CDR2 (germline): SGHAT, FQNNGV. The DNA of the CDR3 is TGTGCCAGCAGCTTAGGAGCAAGGACCGACGGTAATGAGCAGTTCTTC. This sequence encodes CASSLGARTDGNEQFF.

This CDR3 reads CASGLGSGYTF. CDR3 nucleotides: TGTGCCAGCGGTTTAGGCAGCGGCTACACCTTC. The rearrangement uses TRBV11-3 and TRBJ1-2; D is uncertain. The V end lost 8 bases, the J end lost 8 bases, and 12 bases lay between the germline ends. Germline-derived CDR1 and CDR2 are SGHNT and YENEEA. CDR3 size: 11 residues.

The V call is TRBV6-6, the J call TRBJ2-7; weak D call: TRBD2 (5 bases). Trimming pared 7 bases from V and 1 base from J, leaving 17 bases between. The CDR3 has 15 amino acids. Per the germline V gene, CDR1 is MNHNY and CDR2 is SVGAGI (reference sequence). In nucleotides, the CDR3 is TGTGCCAGCACCCAACCCGGGGTCGGGTCCTACGAGCAGTACTTC. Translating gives CASTQPGVGSYEQYF.

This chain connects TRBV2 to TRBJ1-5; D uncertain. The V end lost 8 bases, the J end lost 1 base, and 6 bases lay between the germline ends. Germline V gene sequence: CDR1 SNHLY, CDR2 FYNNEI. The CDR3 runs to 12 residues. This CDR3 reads CASSLSNQPQHF. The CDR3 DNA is TGTGCCAGCTCTCTAAGCAATCAGCCCCAGCATTTT.

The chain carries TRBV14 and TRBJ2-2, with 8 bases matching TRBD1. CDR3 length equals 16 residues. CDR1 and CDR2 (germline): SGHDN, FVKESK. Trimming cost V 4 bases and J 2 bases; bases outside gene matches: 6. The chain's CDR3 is CASSRLGQGNTGELFF. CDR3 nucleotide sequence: TGTGCCAGCAGCCGGCTAGGACAGGGAAACACCGGGGAGCTGTTTTTT.

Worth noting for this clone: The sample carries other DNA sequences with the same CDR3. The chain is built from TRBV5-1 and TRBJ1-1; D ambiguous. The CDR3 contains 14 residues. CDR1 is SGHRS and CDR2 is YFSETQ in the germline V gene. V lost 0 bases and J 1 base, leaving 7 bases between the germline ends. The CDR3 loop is CASSLATANTEAFF. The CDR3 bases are TGCGCCAGCAGCTTGGCTACGGCGAACACTGAAGCTTTCTTT. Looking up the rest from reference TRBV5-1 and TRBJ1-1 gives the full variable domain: KAGVTQTPRYLIKTRGQQVTLSCSPISGHRSVSWYQQTPGQGLQFLFEYFSETQRNKGNFPGRFSGRQFSNSRSEMNVSTLELGDSALYLCASSLATANTEAFFGQGTRLTVV.

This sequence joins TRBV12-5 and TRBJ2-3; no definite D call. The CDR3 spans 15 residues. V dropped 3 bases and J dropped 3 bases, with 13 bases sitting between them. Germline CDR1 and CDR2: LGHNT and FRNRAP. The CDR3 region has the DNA TGTGCTAGTGGTTTTGGCGTCGGGCTGACAGATACGCAGTATTTT. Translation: CASGFGVGLTDTQYF.

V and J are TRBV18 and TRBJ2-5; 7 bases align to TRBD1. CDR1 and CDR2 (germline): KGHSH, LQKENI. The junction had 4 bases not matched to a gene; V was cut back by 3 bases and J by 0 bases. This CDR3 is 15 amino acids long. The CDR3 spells CASSPRDSNQETQYF. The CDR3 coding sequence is TGTGCCAGCTCACCCCGGGACAGCAACCAAGAGACCCAGTACTTC. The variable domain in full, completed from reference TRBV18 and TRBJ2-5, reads NAGVMQNPRHLVRRRGQEARLRCSPMKGHSHVYWYRQLPEEGLKFMVYLQKENIIDESGMPKERFSAEFPKEGPSILRIQQVVRGDSAAYFCASSPRDSNQETQYFGPGTRLLVL.

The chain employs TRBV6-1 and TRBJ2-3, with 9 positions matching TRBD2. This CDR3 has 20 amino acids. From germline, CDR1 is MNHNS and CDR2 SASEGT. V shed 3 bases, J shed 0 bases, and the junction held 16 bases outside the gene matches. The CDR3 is CASSEKTRGLAFASTDTQYF. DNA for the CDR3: TGTGCCAGCAGTGAGAAGACGCGCGGACTAGCGTTCGCTAGCACAGATACGCAGTATTTT.

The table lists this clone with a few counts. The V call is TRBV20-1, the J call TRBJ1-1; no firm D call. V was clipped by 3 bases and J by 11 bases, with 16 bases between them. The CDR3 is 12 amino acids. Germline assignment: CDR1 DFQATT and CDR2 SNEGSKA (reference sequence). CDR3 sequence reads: CSASPNPCRAFF. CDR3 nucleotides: TGCAGTGCTAGTCCCAACCCTTGCAGGGCTTTCTTT.

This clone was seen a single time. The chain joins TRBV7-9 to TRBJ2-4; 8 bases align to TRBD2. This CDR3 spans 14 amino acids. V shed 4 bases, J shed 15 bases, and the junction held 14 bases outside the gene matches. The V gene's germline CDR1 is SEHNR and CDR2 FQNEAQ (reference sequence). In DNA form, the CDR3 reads TGTGCCAGCAGCTCGTCCCGGGGCCCGGGAGGGGCGTACTTC. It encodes CASSSSRGPGGAYF.

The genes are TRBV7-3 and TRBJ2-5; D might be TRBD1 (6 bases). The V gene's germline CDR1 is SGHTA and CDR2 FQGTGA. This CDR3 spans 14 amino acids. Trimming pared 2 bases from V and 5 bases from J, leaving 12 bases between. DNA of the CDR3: TGTGCCAGCAGCTTAGGCGGGCAGGGGGAGACCCAGTACTTC. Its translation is CASSLGGQGETQYF.

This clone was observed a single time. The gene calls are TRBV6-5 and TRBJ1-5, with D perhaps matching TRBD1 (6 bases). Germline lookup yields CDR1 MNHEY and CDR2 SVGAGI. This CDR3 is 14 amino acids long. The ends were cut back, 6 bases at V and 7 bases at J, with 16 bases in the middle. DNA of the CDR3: TGTGCCAGCAGCGTAACAGGGTCGAGACAGCCCCAGCATTTT. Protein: CASSVTGSRQPQHF.

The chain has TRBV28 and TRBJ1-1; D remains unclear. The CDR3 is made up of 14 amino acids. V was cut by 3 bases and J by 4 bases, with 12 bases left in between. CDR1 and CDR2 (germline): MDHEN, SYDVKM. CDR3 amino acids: CASSFALEVTEAFF. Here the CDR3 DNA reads TGTGCCAGCAGTTTCGCCTTGGAGGTCACTGAAGCTTTCTTT.